Listed below are T cell receptor beta chains from one sample, sequenced in a study of T-cell reconstitution after alpha-beta-depleted transplantation in children. A single record per CDR3 protein comes from TCRdb applying MiXCR to the PCR reads. Among around 580,000 distinct CDR3 sequences listed, 20% to 25% were seen once. The sample here was PBMCs, mostly from graft donor cells, taken 360 days after TCRalphabeta/CD19-depleted stem cell transplant. Receptors originate from a boy less than two years old who had a stem cell transplant for acute myeloid leukemia, so the T cells may come from the graft donor. The CDR3 runs from the conserved cysteine through the conserved F or W. The D gene is left open where the match is weak. Not every row has a clone size; where given, it reads once, few, many or a size class.

. | TRBD2 | TRBJ2-1 | TRBV20-1 | TGCAGTGCTAGTACCACTAGCGGGGGGGCGTATGAGCAGTTCTTC | CSASTTSGGAYEQFF
. | . | TRBJ2-5 | TRBV13 | TGTGCCAGCAGCTACCTGGGGAAGGAGACCCAGTACTTC | CASSYLGKETQYF
few | . | TRBJ2-3 | TRBV12-3/TRBV12-4 | TGTGCCAGCAGTTTAAGGAGGACTGGAGATACGCAGTATTTT | CASSLRRTGDTQYF
many | TRBD2 | TRBJ2-1 | TRBV5-1 | TGCGCCAGCAGCTCATGGCCAGCGGGGTTTTATGAGCAGTTCTTC | CASSSWPAGFYEQFF
. | . | TRBJ1-1 | TRBV10-3 | TGTGCCATCACTTCAGGCGGGGTCACTGAAGCTTTCTTT | CAITSGGVTEAFF
. | . | TRBJ2-1 | TRBV6-2/TRBV6-3 | TGTGCCGGCAGGGCGGGGAGCTCCTACAATGAGCAGTTCTTC | CAGRAGSSYNEQFF
. | . | TRBJ2-2 | TRBV7-6 | TGTGCCAGCAGCCAAACTAGGAAAAGCACCGGGGAGCTGTTTTTT | CASSQTRKSTGELFF
few | . | TRBJ1-2 | TRBV9 | TGTGCCAGCAGCGTAGAGAAGGGGCCGGTTTTCTATGGCTACACCTTC | CASSVEKGPVFYGYTF
few | . | TRBJ2-1 | TRBV12-3/TRBV12-4 | TGTGCCAGCAGTTTAGCGCGGGTCTGGGGTGAGCAGTTCTTC | CASSLARVWGEQFF
few | TRBD1 | TRBJ2-2 | TRBV4-3 | TGCGCCAGCAGCCAAGAAGTTTATAGGGGGCGTACCGGGGAGCTGTTTTTT | CASSQEVYRGRTGELFF
many | TRBD1 | TRBJ2-7 | TRBV4-3 | TGCGCCAGCAGCCACGATAGACAGGGGGAGCAGTACTTC | CASSHDRQGEQYF
. | . | TRBJ1-5 | TRBV12-3/TRBV12-4 | TGTGCCAGCAGTTTCGGCCGGGCTCCCAATCAGCCCCAGCATTTT | CASSFGRAPNQPQHF
many | . | TRBJ2-5 | TRBV6-2/TRBV6-3 | TGTGCCAGCAGTTATCCCTGCGCCATCGTTCATCAAGAGACCCAGTACTTC | CASSYPCAIVHQETQYF
. | . | TRBJ1-5 | TRBV20-1 | TGCAGTGCAGGCGGGCAGGAGGCCAATCAGCCCCAGCATTTT | CSAGGQEANQPQHF
. | . | TRBJ2-3 | TRBV4-1 | TGCGCCAGCAGCCAAGAGAAAGGGTGGGGCGCAGATACGCAGTATTTT | CASSQEKGWGADTQYF
. | . | TRBJ2-3 | TRBV20-1 | TGCAGTCCATTAGCTACCAGCACAGATACGCAGTATTTT | CSPLATSTDTQYF
. | . | TRBJ1-1 | TRBV7-9 | TGTGCCAGCAGCTTAGGGGGGTACTTTGAAGCTTTCTTT | CASSLGGYFEAFF